One and the same sample provided the 20 T cell receptor beta chains below, sequenced in a study of blood T cells in healthy people across ages. Combining a sample-barcoded 5' primer with a J-beta primer mix, a second PCR ran for roughly 6 to 12 cycles. TCRdb passed the 5' RACE reads through MiXCR, listing each CDR3 protein once. The sample yields 600,000 or so distinct CDR3 sequences, less than 35% seen once. Sequencing was carried out using blood. All receptors derive from a woman older than 75 in good health.

This clonotype came up many times. The chain is built from TRBV20-1 and TRBJ2-7; TRBD2 aligns across 9 bases. J was trimmed by 4 bases and V by 3 bases; bases with no gene match: 7. The CDR3 runs 14 residues. Germline lookup yields CDR1 DFQATT and CDR2 SNEGSKA (reference sequence). CDR3 DNA: TGCAGTGCTAGTGCCGGGACTAGCACATACGAGCAGTACTTC. Amino acids: CSASAGTSTYEQYF.

The chain joins TRBV12-3 or TRBV12-4 to TRBJ2-4, with TRBD2 matching 10 bases. The J segment lost 13 bases and the V segment lost 2 bases, leaving 8 bases of the junction unmatched. The CDR3 has 14 residues. The CDR3 spells CASSLRTSGGEQYF. As DNA, the CDR3 is TGTGCCAGCAGTTTAAGGACTAGCGGAGGTGAGCAGTACTTC.

This clonotype came up many times. This sequence joins TRBV20-1 and TRBJ2-3, with 8 bases aligning to TRBD2. This CDR3 spans 14 amino acids. The junction had 9 bases not matched to a gene; V was cut back by 6 bases and J by 4 bases. CDR1 and CDR2 (germline): DFQATT, SNEGSKA (reference sequence). Here the CDR3 reads CSAWGSGGADTQYF. The CDR3 coding sequence is TGCAGTGCATGGGGCAGCGGGGGCGCAGATACGCAGTATTTT.

This clonotype has ten or more counts. V is TRBV11-2 and J is TRBJ2-3, with D perhaps assigned TRBD1 or TRBD2 (6 bases each). There are 16 residues in the CDR3. Trimming left V 6 bases short and J 2 bases short, with 18 bases between. Germline assignment: CDR1 SGHAT and CDR2 FQNNGV. CDR3 protein: CASSSFEGGLTDTQYF. CDR3 nucleotides: TGTGCCAGCAGTTCCTTTGAGGGGGGACTCACAGATACGCAGTATTTT.

To note about this clonotype: A much larger clonotype is one base distant, so this may be a read error. The chain is built from TRBV29-1 and TRBJ2-7, with 7 bases identical to TRBD2. The trim removed 4 bases at V and 1 base at J, leaving 10 bases unmatched. This CDR3 spans 15 amino acids. Germline V gene sequence: CDR1 SQVTM, CDR2 ANQGSEA. The CDR3 sequence: CSVAPESGDSYEQYF. The CDR3 nucleotides read TGCAGCGTTGCCCCAGAGAGCGGGGATTCCTACGAGCAGTACTTC.

This clonotype has a handful of counts. This rearrangement joins TRBV25-1 to TRBJ1-1, with D unresolved. The CDR3 length is 14 residues. Germline V gives CDR1 MGHDK, CDR2 SYGVNS. V was shortened by 1 base and J by 5 bases, with 11 bases between the two germline ends. The CDR3 spells CASSESISTTEAFF. For the CDR3, the DNA is TGTGCCAGCAGTGAATCCATCTCGACGACTGAAGCTTTCTTT.

This clonotype was counted only a few times. The chain joins TRBV6-5 to TRBJ2-2; weak D call: TRBD1 (7 bases). V lost 6 bases and J lost 2, with 13 bases in between. There are 15 residues in the CDR3. CDR1 is MNHEY and CDR2 is SVGAGI in the germline V gene. The CDR3 sequence: CASSRGTANTGELFF. In DNA, the CDR3 is TGTGCCAGCAGCCGCGGGACAGCCAACACCGGGGAGCTGTTTTTT.

Points on this clonotype: This may be a read error: a much more frequent sequence differs by one nucleotide. The J gene is TRBJ2-5, the V gene TRBV28, with 13 bases aligning to TRBD2. This CDR3 spans 15 amino acids. V shed 5 bases and J 11 bases; nucleotides not matched to a gene: 11. CDR1 is MDHEN and CDR2 is SYDVKM in the germline V gene. The CDR3 nucleotides read TGTGCCAGCAGTCATACTAGCGGGGGGGCCGATGAGCAGTACTTC. Translating it yields CASSHTSGGADEQYF. The whole variable domain, filled in from reference TRBV28 and TRBJ2-5, reads DVKVTQSSRYLVKRTGEKVFLECVQDMDHENMFWYRQDPGLGLRLIYFSYDVKMKEKGDIPEGYSVSREKKERFSLILESASTNQTSMYLCASSHTSGGADEQYFGPGTRLLVL.

As regards this clonotype: Possible read error: a much larger clone is one base away. The chain is built from TRBV28 and TRBJ2-7; 7 bases are shared with TRBD1. Unmatched junction bases numbered 15, after V lost 6 bases and J lost 7 bases. CDR3 length equals 15 residues. Germline-derived CDR1 and CDR2 are MDHEN and SYDVKM. The CDR3 nucleotides are TGTGCCAGCAGATCCGGGACAGAGTTCTACAATGAGCAGTACTTC. Translation: CASRSGTEFYNEQYF.

This clonotype was observed many times. The chain is built from TRBV28 and TRBJ2-1, with D tentatively TRBD2 (5 bases). This CDR3 region has 14 residues. V gave up 4 bases and J gave up 8 bases, with 15 bases separating them. Germline CDR1 and CDR2: MDHEN and SYDVKM. The CDR3 nucleotides read TGTGCCAGCAGTTCCCGGACTCCTCCTTATGAGCAGTTCTTC. Its protein is CASSSRTPPYEQFF.

This clonotype was found a few times. The chain is built from TRBV5-1 and TRBJ2-3; 7 nucleotides align to TRBD2. The CDR3 is made up of 16 amino acids. With V trimmed by 4 bases and J by 1 base, 9 bases remained unmatched. Germline loops: CDR1 SGHRS, CDR2 YFSETQ. CDR3 sequence: CASSPLGGCRTDTQYF. CDR3 nucleotide sequence: TGCGCCAGCAGCCCTCTGGGGGGGTGTCGCACAGATACGCAGTATTTT.

This clonotype was found many times. The rearrangement links TRBV20-1 to TRBJ2-3; D tentatively reads TRBD1 or TRBD2 (6 bases each). Looked up from germline, CDR1 is DFQATT and CDR2 is SNEGSKA (reference sequence). There are 17 residues in the CDR3. Trimming removed 1 base at V and 6 bases at J, with 23 bases between. CDR3 region: CSARVNSGPGARDTQYF. For the CDR3, the DNA is TGCAGTGCTAGAGTAAATAGCGGCCCGGGGGCAAGGGATACGCAGTATTTT.

This clonotype has only one observation. The V and J genes are TRBV5-1 and TRBJ2-5; 10 bases are a match to TRBD2. Germline V gene data show CDR1 as SGHRS and CDR2 as YFSETQ. The CDR3 is 16 residues long. The trim removed 2 bases at V and 1 base at J, leaving 5 bases unmatched. The CDR3 DNA sequence: TGCGCCAGCAGCTTTGGAAGCGGGGGGGCCCAAGAGACCCAGTACTTC. It specifies CASSFGSGGAQETQYF.

As concerns this clonotype: This could be a read error, since a much larger clone is one nucleotide away. The gene calls are TRBV7-8 and TRBJ2-5; D possibly corresponds to TRBD2 (6 bases). Germline values: CDR1 SGHVS, CDR2 FQNEAQ. The CDR3 extends over 15 amino acids. CDR3 loop: CASSKSGFTQEIQYF. CDR3 DNA: TGTGCCAGCAGCAAAAGCGGGTTCACCCAAGAGATCCAGTACTTC.

This clonotype was observed at least ten times. The CDR3 protein is CASSQDRRGPYNEQFF. The CDR3 coding sequence is TGCGCCAGCAGCCAAGATAGGCGGGGTCCGTACAATGAGCAGTTCTTC. The chain recombines TRBV4-3 with TRBJ2-1, with D possibly matching TRBD2 (6 bases). This CDR3 region has 16 residues. V shed 0 bases and J shed 4 bases, with 13 bases lying between them. In germline, CDR1 is LGHNA, CDR2 YSLEER.

Points on this clonotype: This may be a read error, as it is one base from a much larger clone. This chain uses TRBV5-6 with TRBJ1-1; tentative D call: TRBD1 (5 bases). Trimming took 3 bases from V and 5 from J, leaving 14 bases between them. This CDR3 contains 14 residues. Germline V CDR1 and CDR2: SGHDT, YYEEEE. CDR3 loop: CASSWGPPGTEAFF. The CDR3 region has the DNA TGTGCCAGCAGCTGGGGACCCCCTGGGACTGAAGCTTTCTTT.

The chain links TRBV20-1 to TRBJ2-7; TRBD1 might be the D (6 bases). TRBJ2-5 matches the DNA end more closely, so the J call is doubtful. This CDR3 has 14 residues. Germline V gene sequence: CDR1 DFQATT, CDR2 SNEGSKA (reference sequence). The chain's CDR3 is CSARVQGHTETQYF. The CDR3 DNA follows: TGCAGTGCTAGAGTACAGGGCCATACAGAGACCCAGTACTTC.

The chain links TRBV20-1 to TRBJ2-1, with TRBD2 matching 7 bases. V was clipped by 6 bases and J by 7 bases; unmatched bases: 12. This CDR3 has 14 amino acids. Germline V gene data show CDR1 as DFQATT and CDR2 as SNEGSKA (reference sequence). CDR3 region: CSAPRREMGNEQFF. The CDR3, as DNA: TGCAGTGCCCCCAGGCGGGAGATGGGGAATGAGCAGTTCTTC.

In this sample, this clonotype turned up many times. The chain recombines TRBV12-3 or TRBV12-4 with TRBJ1-2; perhaps TRBD1 as D (6 bases). This CDR3 comprises 14 residues. CDR3 DNA: TGTGCTACAGAGGTCCGGGGGCGAGACTATGGCTACACCTTC. Protein sequence: CATEVRGRDYGYTF.

This clonotype occurred a few times. The J gene is TRBJ2-5, the V gene TRBV7-2; 9 bases are a match to TRBD2. Germline assignment: CDR1 SGHTA and CDR2 FQGNSA. CDR3 length: 15 amino acids. V was clipped by 4 bases and J by 4 bases; unmatched bases: 7. The CDR3 DNA is TGTGCCAGCAGCTCCCAAGCGGGGGGCGGAGAGACCCAGTACTTC. This codes for CASSSQAGGGETQYF.